This T cell receptor (beta chain) was found in a study of technical replicates of blood from several donors (dated by TCRdb to about 2017). This clone showed up just once. No antigen is known for it. No qualities accompany the bases; no much larger clone lies one base away. Library creation used the immunoSEQ multiplex PCR assay. In TCRdb, the immuneACCESS table is reduced to in-frame sequences with V and J assigned. These tables do not hold every clone; where another copy was compared, an unresolved V gene accounts for under half, and the others remain unexplained. For this sample the table gives approximately 94,000 clones, of which almost 97% were detected only once. The ten largest clones add up to approximately 0.37% of the sample. Counted from cysteine to phenylalanine, this CDR3 has 13 amino acids. CDR3 DNA is the only sequence kept; it has 39 bases, read in frame from the first base. The germline V gene (reference sequence) supplies CDR1 LNHDA and CDR2 SQIVND. Trimming removed 5 bases from V and 9 bases from J, leaving 14 bases between the germline ends.

The sequenced sample consisted of T cells isolated from PBMCs. The receptor was derived from a human donor in good health. This chain is built from TRBV19 and TRBJ1-5; matching of 5 bases hints at TRBD1 as the D gene. The CDR3 loop reads CASSGGEFWPQHF. The nucleotide sequence reads TGTGCCAGTAGTGGGGGGGAGTTCTGGCCCCAGCATTTT.